Presented here are 3 T cell receptor beta chains from one specimen sequenced in a study of T cell responses to AZD1222 COVID-19 vaccine. Method: immunoSEQ multiplex PCR; TCRdb's copy keeps in-frame clones and lacks some. This sample has more than 85,000 clones; 87% occur once, and the top ten carry around 3.2%. Sequenced material: peripheral blood, taken on day 0 of AZD1222 vaccination. These receptors were collected from an adult in good health.

This chain joins TRBV21-1 and TRBJ2-7; TRBD2 is the table's D call and was not checked against the DNA. TRBV21-1 counts as a pseudogene. The CDR3 loop spans 23 amino acids. The CDR3 protein is CASSKKRKGQGAVVAGVGNEQYF. CDR3 sequence (DNA): TGTGCCAGCAGCAAAAAAAGGAAAGGACAGGGGGCTGTAGTAGCGGGAGTCGGGAACGAGCAGTACTTC.

This sequence joins TRBV19 and TRBJ2-6, with D perhaps matching TRBD1 (5 bases). The CDR3 has 15 residues. Germline V gene lookup returns CDR1 LNHDA and CDR2 SQIVND (reference sequence). With 5 bases removed from V and 3 bases from J, the gap between germline ends came to 11 bases. The CDR3 region is CASSPQGGGANVLTF. The DNA of the CDR3 is TGTGCCAGTAGTCCGCAGGGCGGTGGGGCCAACGTCCTGACTTTC.

The J gene is TRBJ2-3, the V gene TRBV7-2; 8 positions agree with TRBD1. The germline V gene encodes CDR1 SGHTA and CDR2 FQGNSA. V shed 5 bases and J 0 bases; nucleotides not matched to a gene: 10. CDR3 size: 17 residues. This CDR3 is CASSSQTGGLSTDTQYF. CDR3 coding DNA: TGTGCCAGCAGCAGCCAAACAGGGGGGTTAAGCACAGATACGCAGTATTTT. The full variable domain, rest sourced from reference TRBV7-2 and TRBJ2-3, is GAGVSQSPSNKVTEKGKDVELRCDPISGHTALYWYRQSLGQGLEFLIYFQGNSAPDKSGLPSDRFSAERTGGSVSTLTIQRTQQEDSAVYLCASSSQTGGLSTDTQYFGPGTRLTVL.